The sequence of this T cell receptor (beta chain) was determined in a study of T cell responses to AZD1222 COVID-19 vaccine (dated by TCRdb to about 2021). Some background on the complete study: Because spike-specific TCR depth and breadth did not differ between the two schedules, AZD1222 recipients who got a second dose at roughly 4 weeks were pooled with those who got a second dose at roughly 12 weeks. A total of about 230 trial participants underwent TCR sequencing, of whom some 210 received two doses of AZD1222 and about 26 received two doses of the MenACWY control vaccine. Trial participants were enrolled by age into 18-55, 56-69 and 70-plus year subgroups, with roughly 160, 29 and 62 TCR-sequenced participants respectively.

General study outcomes and caveats: Participants were mostly white British, with more females than males. The authors suggested clonal diversity may have been underestimated. Conclusions about previously exposed vaccinees were limited because only a handful of AZD1222 recipients were SARS-CoV-2 seropositive at baseline. Reportedly, almost half of the unique spike-specific TCRs recognized epitopes lying outside the regions that are mutated in the B.1.351 and B.1.1.7 variants. After two AZD1222 doses, spike-specific TCR breadth and depth were significantly higher than at day 0 and than in MenACWY recipients. Because no samples from the day 14 peak response were available, repertoires could be characterized only after the peak T cell response. The 56-69-year group was small, and its depth increase did not reach significance, likely because of low power. The vaccine-associated CD4 TCRs covered the entire spike protein, and the dominant responses fell in regions 160-218 and 743-854.

The CDR3 regions of human TCRbeta chains were subjected to immunosequencing. As for the authors' bioinformatics: TCRs in the repertoires were matched against a reference library of SARS-CoV-2-specific TCRs that had been generated with the MIRA antigen-specificity platform. Breadth meant the fraction of unique TCRs that were SARS-CoV-2-associated, whereas depth meant the fraction of total T cells that were SARS-CoV-2-associated. Using the MIRA data, each spike-specific TCR was assigned both to the spike region to which the TCR was reactive and to a CD4 or CD8 class. Log10-transformed breadth and depth values were compared by one-way ANOVA with Sidak's multiple comparisons tests. What TCRdb holds here is the immuneACCESS table cut down to in-frame rearrangements. Part of the clones is not present; checked against another copy, under half of the missing clones reflect an unresolved V gene, and the others are unexplained. For V, J and clone size, that table is used; D and trimming come from the DNA. Within this sample are about 150,000 clones, with 80% to 95% of them counted one time only. The ten biggest clones cover roughly 2.2% of the sample.

This clone has a single count. Its cognate antigen has yet to be identified. No base quality values were provided; no much bigger clone lies one nucleotide off. Reading the label with the study, this specimen's time point is: baseline before first vaccination. Samples from vaccinated people were obtained from the UK trials COV001 and COV002, which included a single-blind randomized controlled phase 2/3 trial of AZD1222 (ChAdOx1 nCoV-19) in healthy adults. For TCRbeta chain sequencing, PBMC samples from trial participants were taken at day 0 and at day 28 after the second dose. Trimming takes 8 bases from V and 3 bases from J, and the germline ends sit 14 bases apart. From its cysteine to its phenylalanine, the CDR3 spans 14 amino acids. Only CDR3 DNA remains: 42 bases, in frame from the first base. Sequences KGHDR (CDR1) and SFDVKD (CDR2) are obtained from the germline V gene.

The TCR sequence derives from an adult in good health. The chain couples TRBV24-1 to TRBJ2-3; TRBD2 could be the D gene, as 6 bases match. Sequenced material: peripheral blood, taken on day 0 of AZD1222 vaccination. The sequence in DNA is TGTGCCACCAAGGGGCACCTAGCGACAGATACGCAGTATTTT. It specifies CATKGHLATDTQYF.